This T cell receptor (beta chain) was sequenced in a study of cytomegalovirus exposure and HLA in healthy donors. Study at large: Among around 400 genotyped donors, around 80% fell in the Caucasian-associated ancestry cluster.

PCR primers comprised 60 Vbeta and 13 Jbeta primers. This table comes from immunoSEQ multiplex PCR, and its TCRdb copy is limited to in-frame clones, with some not included. The repertoire consists of 150,000 to 200,000 clones, with around three quarters occurring once and the leading ten covering approximately 2.2%. With 4 bases clipped from V and 6 bases from J, the junction kept 6 bases outside the gene matches. Germline V lookup: CDR1 SEHNR, CDR2 FQNEAQ (reference sequence). The CDR3 has 14 residues. Points on this clone: Its cognate antigen is unknown.

Study results and caveats: Productive rates of about 87% or about 30% were seen for most TCR beta V segments in an earlier analysis. Sequencing likely produced, as an artifact, a cluster of highly shared sequence variants.

The sequencing input was PBMCs. The rearrangement uses TRBV7-9 and TRBJ1-1, with 9 positions matching TRBD1. The sequence was obtained from a woman in her forties or fifties in good health and CMV-seronegative. The CDR3 loop is CASSSRQGGAEAFF. The CDR3 region has the DNA TGTGCCAGCAGCTCGAGACAGGGGGGGGCTGAAGCTTTCTTT.